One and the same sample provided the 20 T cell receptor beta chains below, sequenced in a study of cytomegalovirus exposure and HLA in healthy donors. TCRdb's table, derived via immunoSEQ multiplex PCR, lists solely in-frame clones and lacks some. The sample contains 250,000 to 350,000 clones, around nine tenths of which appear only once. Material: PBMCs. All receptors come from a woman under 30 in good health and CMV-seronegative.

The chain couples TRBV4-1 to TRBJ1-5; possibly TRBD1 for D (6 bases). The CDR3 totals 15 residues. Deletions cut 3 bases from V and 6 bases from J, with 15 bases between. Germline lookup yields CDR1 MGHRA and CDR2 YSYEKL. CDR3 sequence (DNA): TGCGCCAGCAGCCACATCACAGGGCCGGGTCAGCCCCAGCATTTT. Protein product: CASSHITGPGQPQHF.

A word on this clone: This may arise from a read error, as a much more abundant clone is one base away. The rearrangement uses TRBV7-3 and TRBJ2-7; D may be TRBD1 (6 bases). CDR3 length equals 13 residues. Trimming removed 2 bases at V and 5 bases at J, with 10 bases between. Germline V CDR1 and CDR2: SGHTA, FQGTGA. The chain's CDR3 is CASSLGRGDEQYF. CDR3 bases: TGTGCCAGCAGCTTAGGCAGGGGAGACGAGCAGTACTTC.

The chain's CDR3 is CASSLIPGTEKIQETQYF. Here the CDR3 DNA reads TGTGCCAGCAGTTTAATACCTGGGACAGAGAAAATCCAAGAGACCCAGTACTTC. V and J are TRBV28 and TRBJ2-5; 7 nucleotides agree with TRBD1. V lost 2 bases and J lost 1; bases outside the gene matches: 13. This CDR3 spans 18 amino acids. Germline V CDR1 and CDR2: MDHEN, SYDVKM.

CDR3: CASSFVGLAGVEGDTQYF. CDR3 nucleotides: TGTGCCAGCAGTTTTGTGGGACTAGCGGGAGTTGAGGGAGATACGCAGTATTTT. The rearrangement uses TRBV27 and TRBJ2-3; 14 nucleotides agree with TRBD2. J lost 5 bases, V lost 3 bases, and 10 bases had no gene match. Looked up from germline, CDR1 is MNHEY and CDR2 is SMNVEV (reference sequence). The CDR3 length is 18 residues.

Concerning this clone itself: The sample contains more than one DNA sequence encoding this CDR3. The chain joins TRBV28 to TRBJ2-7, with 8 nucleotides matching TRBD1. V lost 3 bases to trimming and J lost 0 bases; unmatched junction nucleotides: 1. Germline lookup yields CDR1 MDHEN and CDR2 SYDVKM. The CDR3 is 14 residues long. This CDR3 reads CASSFGTGSYEQYF. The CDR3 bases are TGTGCCAGCAGTTTCGGGACAGGCTCCTACGAGCAGTACTTC.

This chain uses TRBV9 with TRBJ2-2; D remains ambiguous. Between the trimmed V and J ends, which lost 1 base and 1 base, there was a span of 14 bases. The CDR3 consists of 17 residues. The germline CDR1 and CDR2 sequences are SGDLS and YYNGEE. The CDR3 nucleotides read TGTGCCAGCAGCGTAACGGTAACCGTTCGGAACACCGGGGAGCTGTTTTTT. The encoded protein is CASSVTVTVRNTGELFF.

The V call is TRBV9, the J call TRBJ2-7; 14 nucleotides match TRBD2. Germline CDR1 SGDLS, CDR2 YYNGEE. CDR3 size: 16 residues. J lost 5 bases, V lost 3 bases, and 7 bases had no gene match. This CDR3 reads CASSEGTSGSFHEQYF. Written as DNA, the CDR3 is TGTGCCAGCAGCGAGGGGACTAGCGGGAGTTTTCACGAGCAGTACTTC.

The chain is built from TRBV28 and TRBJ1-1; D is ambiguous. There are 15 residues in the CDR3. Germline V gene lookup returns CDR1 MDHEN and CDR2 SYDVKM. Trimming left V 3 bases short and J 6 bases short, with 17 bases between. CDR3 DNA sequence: TGTGCCAGCAGTTTGTTTATAGGGAGGCGAGCTGAAGCTTTCTTT. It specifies CASSLFIGRRAEAFF.

CDR3 nucleotides: TGTGCCTGGAGTGTGCCCGGGAACCATTCACCCCTCCACTTT. Encoded protein: CAWSVPGNHSPLHF. The chain carries TRBV30 and TRBJ1-6; no clear D. The V and J ends lost 0 bases and 8 bases respectively, with 11 bases between them. Germline lookup yields CDR1 GTSNPN and CDR2 SVGIG (reference sequence). This CDR3 comprises 14 residues.

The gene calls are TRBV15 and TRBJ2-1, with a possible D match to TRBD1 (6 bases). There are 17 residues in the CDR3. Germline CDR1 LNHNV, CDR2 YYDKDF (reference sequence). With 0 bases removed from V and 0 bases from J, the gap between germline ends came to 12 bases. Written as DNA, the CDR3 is TGTGCCACCAGCAGAGATCCAGGGGATAGCTCCTACAATGAGCAGTTCTTC. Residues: CATSRDPGDSSYNEQFF.

This CDR3 reads CASSTVRAGSGVNTEAFF. In nucleotides, the CDR3 is TGTGCCAGCAGCACCGTCCGGGCAGGGAGCGGGGTTAACACTGAAGCTTTCTTT. This chain joins TRBV7-6 and TRBJ1-1; TRBD1 might be the D (5 bases). The CDR3 is 18 residues long. Germline V gene lookup returns CDR1 SGHVS and CDR2 FNYEAQ. V was clipped by 5 bases and J by 2 bases, with 24 bases between them.

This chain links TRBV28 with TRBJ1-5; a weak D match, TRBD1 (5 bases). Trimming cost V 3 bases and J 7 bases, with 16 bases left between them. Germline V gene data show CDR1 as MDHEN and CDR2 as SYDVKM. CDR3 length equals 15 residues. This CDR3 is CASSFWQGIGQPQHF. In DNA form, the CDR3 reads TGTGCCAGCAGTTTCTGGCAGGGAATAGGGCAGCCCCAGCATTTT.

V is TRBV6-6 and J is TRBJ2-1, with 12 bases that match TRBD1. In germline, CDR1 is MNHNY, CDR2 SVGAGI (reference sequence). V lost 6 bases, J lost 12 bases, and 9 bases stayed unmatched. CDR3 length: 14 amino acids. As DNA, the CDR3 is TGTGCCAGCAGAGGGACAGGGGGCCCCTCGGGGCAGTTCTTC. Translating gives CASRGTGGPSGQFF.

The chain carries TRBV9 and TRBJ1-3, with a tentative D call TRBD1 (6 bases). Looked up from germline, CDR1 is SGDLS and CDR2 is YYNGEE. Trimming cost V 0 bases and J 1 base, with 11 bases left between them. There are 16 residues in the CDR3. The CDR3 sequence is CASSVGTGLSGNTIYF. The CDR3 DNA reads TGTGCCAGCAGCGTAGGAACAGGGCTGTCTGGAAACACCATATATTTT.

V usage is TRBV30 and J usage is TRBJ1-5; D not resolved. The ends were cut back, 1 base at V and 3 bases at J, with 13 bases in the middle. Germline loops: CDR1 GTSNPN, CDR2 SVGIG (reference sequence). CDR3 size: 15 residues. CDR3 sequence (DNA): TGTGCCTGGAGTGCACAGCCGGTTCCCAATCAGCCCCAGCATTTT. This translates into CAWSAQPVPNQPQHF.

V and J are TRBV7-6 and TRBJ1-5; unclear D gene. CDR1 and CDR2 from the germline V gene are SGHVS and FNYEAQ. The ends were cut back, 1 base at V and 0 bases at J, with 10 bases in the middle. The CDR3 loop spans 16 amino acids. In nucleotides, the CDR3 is TGTGCCAGCAGCTTAGGGTCAAGAGATAGCAATCAGCCCCAGCATTTT. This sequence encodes CASSLGSRDSNQPQHF.

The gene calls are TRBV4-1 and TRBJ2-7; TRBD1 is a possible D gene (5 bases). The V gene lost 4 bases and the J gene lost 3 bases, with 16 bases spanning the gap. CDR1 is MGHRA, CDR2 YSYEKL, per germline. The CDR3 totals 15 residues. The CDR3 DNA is TGCGCCAGCAGCCCACAGGTTTCCACTTACTACGAGCAGTACTTC. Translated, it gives CASSPQVSTYYEQYF.

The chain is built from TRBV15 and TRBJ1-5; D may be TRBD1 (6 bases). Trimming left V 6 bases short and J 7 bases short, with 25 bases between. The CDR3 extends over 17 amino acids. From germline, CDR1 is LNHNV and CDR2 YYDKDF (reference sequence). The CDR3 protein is CATRVRNRGAMGQPQHF. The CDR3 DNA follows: TGTGCCACCAGAGTTCGGAACCGGGGGGCGATGGGACAGCCCCAGCATTTT.

CDR3 residues: CASSQSGGARNQPQHF. The DNA of the CDR3 is TGCGCCAGCAGTCAATCGGGGGGGGCCAGGAATCAGCCCCAGCATTTT. The chain recombines TRBV23-1 with TRBJ1-5; D possibly corresponds to TRBD1 (6 bases). TRBV23-1 is sorted into the ORF group, with uncertain function. The germline V and J ends were trimmed by 0 bases and 4 bases, with 13 bases remaining between them. The CDR3 runs 16 residues.

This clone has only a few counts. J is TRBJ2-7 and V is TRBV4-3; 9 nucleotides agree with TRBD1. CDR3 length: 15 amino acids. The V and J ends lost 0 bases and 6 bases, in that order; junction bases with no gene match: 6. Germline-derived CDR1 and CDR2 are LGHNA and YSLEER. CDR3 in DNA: TGCGCCAGCAGCCAAGATCCCGACAGGGGGAGCGAGCAGTACTTC. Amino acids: CASSQDPDRGSEQYF.